The 32 T cell receptor beta chains listed next were all sequenced from one sample in a study of cytotoxic CD8 clonotypes in ibrutinib-treated CLL. Clones were sequenced by immunoSEQ multiplex PCR, and TCRdb holds only the in-frame ones, with some missing. The data hold fewer than 400,000 clones, with roughly two thirds observed a single time. The sequenced sample was PBMCs, obtained after 36 months of ibrutinib treatment. These TCRs come from a human donor with chronic lymphocytic leukemia.

V and J are TRBV5-1 and TRBJ2-3; the match to TRBD2 covers 8 bases. From germline, CDR1 is SGHRS and CDR2 YFSETQ. V lost 4 bases, J lost 6 bases, and 7 bases stayed unmatched. The CDR3 is 14 amino acids. CDR3 loop: CASSPWREVDTQYF. The CDR3 DNA reads as TGCGCCAGCAGCCCTTGGCGGGAGGTTGATACGCAGTATTTT.

This chain links TRBV6-5 with TRBJ2-1; D possibly matches TRBD1 or TRBD2 (5 bases each). Germline V gene data show CDR1 as MNHEY and CDR2 as SVGAGI. Trimming removed 2 bases from V and 5 bases from J, with 10 bases in between. The CDR3 is made up of 14 amino acids. This CDR3 is CASSYRDRNNEQFF. The CDR3 DNA reads TGTGCCAGCAGTTACCGGGACCGAAACAATGAGCAGTTCTTC.

V usage is TRBV13 and J usage is TRBJ2-5; 9 bases match TRBD2. The trim removed 3 bases at V and 11 bases at J, leaving 19 bases unmatched. The V gene's germline CDR1 is PRHDT and CDR2 FYEKMQ (reference sequence). The CDR3 is 17 residues long. The CDR3 sequence is CASSFTALAGSHGSQYF. The CDR3 bases are TGTGCCAGCAGCTTCACCGCCCTAGCGGGGAGCCATGGTTCACAGTACTTC.

This chain links TRBV2 with TRBJ1-2; 7 nucleotides match TRBD1. CDR1 is SNHLY and CDR2 is FYNNEI in the germline V gene. The CDR3 loop spans 16 amino acids. V shed 6 bases and J 2 bases; nucleotides not matched to a gene: 12. The CDR3 region is CASRAFAGGWNYGYTF. The DNA for the CDR3 is TGTGCCAGCAGGGCTTTTGCAGGGGGATGGAACTATGGCTACACCTTC. The complete variable domain, with remaining parts taken from reference TRBV2 and TRBJ1-2, reads EPEVTQTPSHQVTQMGQEVILRCVPISNHLYFYWYRQILGQKVEFLVSFYNNEISEKSEIFDDQFSVERPDGSNFTLKIRSTKLEDSAMYFCASRAFAGGWNYGYTFGSGTRLTVV.

This chain links TRBV4-1 with TRBJ1-1, with D hard to call. The V gene lost 5 bases and the J gene lost 5 bases, with 27 bases spanning the gap. The CDR3 is made up of 18 amino acids. Germline values: CDR1 MGHRA, CDR2 YSYEKL. This CDR3 reads CASSKSEWSESMETEAFF. The CDR3 DNA follows: TGCGCCAGCAGCAAAAGTGAGTGGTCAGAATCGATGGAGACTGAAGCTTTCTTT.

J is TRBJ2-7 and V is TRBV5-1; D unresolved. The CDR3 is 13 residues long. Per the germline V gene, CDR1 is SGHRS and CDR2 is YFSETQ. Trimming shortened V by 0 bases and J by 0 bases, and 4 bases separated the two germline ends. For the CDR3, the DNA is TGCGCCAGCAGCTTGGGGGTCTCCTACGAGCAGTACTTC. Amino acids: CASSLGVSYEQYF.

The chain is built from TRBV9 and TRBJ2-7; 7 nucleotides align to TRBD1. The germline V gene has CDR1 SGDLS and CDR2 YYNGEE. This CDR3 contains 14 residues. V lost 0 bases to trimming and J lost 2 bases; unmatched junction nucleotides: 2. Here the CDR3 reads CASSVAQGAYEQYF. The DNA of the CDR3 is TGTGCCAGCAGCGTAGCCCAGGGGGCCTACGAGCAGTACTTC.

This clone has only a few counts. The chain joins TRBV11-2 to TRBJ2-2; D ambiguous. Per the germline V gene, CDR1 is SGHAT and CDR2 is FQNNGV. V was pared by 2 bases and J by 2 bases, with 6 bases between. The length of the CDR3 is 14 residues. CDR3 nucleotide sequence: TGTGCCAGCAGCTTACCAGGAAACACCGGGGAGCTGTTTTTT. Its protein is CASSLPGNTGELFF.

This clone was counted only a few times. V usage is TRBV18 and J usage is TRBJ2-1, with D tentatively TRBD2 (7 bases). Between the trimmed V and J ends, which lost 2 bases and 2 bases, there was a span of 25 bases. Looked up from germline, CDR1 is KGHSH and CDR2 is LQKENI. The CDR3 runs 20 residues. The CDR3: CASSPWPLRSSGGPYNEQFF. The CDR3 bases are TGTGCCAGCTCACCATGGCCTCTCCGGTCCTCCGGGGGGCCCTACAATGAGCAGTTCTTC.

Only a few counts were recorded for this clone. The V and J genes are TRBV19 and TRBJ2-4; a weak D match, TRBD1 (6 bases). Trimming removed 6 bases at V and 9 bases at J, with 15 bases between. The germline V gene has CDR1 LNHDA and CDR2 SQIVND (reference sequence). CDR3 length: 13 residues. The CDR3 DNA is TGTGCCAGTAGCTTACAGGGAAAGGTCATTCAGTACTTC. Protein: CASSLQGKVIQYF.

The gene calls are TRBV6-4 and TRBJ2-5; 9 bases line up with TRBD1. Germline V gene data show CDR1 as MRHNA and CDR2 as SNTAGT. Trimming removed 8 bases from V and 1 base from J; junction bases left unmatched: 20. This CDR3 contains 19 residues. For the CDR3, the DNA is TGTGCCAGCCAGGGTGGGGACGATGGACAGGGGAGCCTCCAAGAGACCCAGTACTTC. Translation gives CASQGGDDGQGSLQETQYF.

The rearrangement links TRBV9 to TRBJ1-4; possible D gene TRBD1, 5 bases. V lost 0 bases and J 0 bases, leaving 18 bases between the germline ends. The CDR3 totals 19 residues. Per germline, CDR1 SGDLS and CDR2 YYNGEE. CDR3 nucleotide sequence: TGTGCCAGCAGCGTAGATTCAGTGGGGACTCTTGCAACTAATGAAAAACTGTTTTTT. This encodes CASSVDSVGTLATNEKLFF.

The chain links TRBV11-2 to TRBJ1-4; possibly TRBD1 for D (5 bases). The length of the CDR3 is 15 residues. CDR1 and CDR2 (germline): SGHAT, FQNNGV. The V and J ends lost 5 bases and 8 bases respectively, with 18 bases between them. CDR3 DNA sequence: TGTGCCAGCAGCACCCCCCGGAGGGGCCACGAAAAACTGTTTTTT. It is translated as CASSTPRRGHEKLFF.

This clone was seen ten or more times. V gene TRBV19 combines with J gene TRBJ2-7; 9 bases line up with TRBD1. Germline-derived CDR1 and CDR2 are LNHDA and SQIVND (reference sequence). The V and J ends lost 3 bases and 3 bases, in that order; junction bases with no gene match: 0. The CDR3 length is 13 residues. CDR3 sequence (DNA): TGTGCCAGTAGTATGGGACAGGGCTACGAGCAGTACTTC. Protein sequence: CASSMGQGYEQYF.

The chain has TRBV7-9 and TRBJ1-5; no firm D call. CDR1 and CDR2 from the germline V gene are SEHNR and FQNEAQ (reference sequence). V lost 1 base and J lost 7, with 11 bases in between. This CDR3 is built from 14 residues. The DNA of the CDR3 is TGTGCCAGCAGCTTAGGTAGGGAGGTCCAGCCCCAGCATTTT. Amino acid sequence: CASSLGREVQPQHF.

In its sample, this clone was seen a few times. V and J are TRBV19 and TRBJ2-1; TRBD2 is a possible D gene (6 bases). CDR3 length: 16 amino acids. Deletions cut 5 bases from V and 4 bases from J, with 18 bases between. The germline V gene encodes CDR1 LNHDA and CDR2 SQIVND (reference sequence). The DNA for the CDR3 is TGTGCCAGTAGTCCCCGGATGTTAGCGGATTACAATGAGCAGTTCTTC. This sequence encodes CASSPRMLADYNEQFF. The full variable domain, in which reference TRBV19 and TRBJ2-1 provide the parts outside the CDR3, is DGGITQSPKYLFRKEGQNVTLSCEQNLNHDAMYWYRQDPGQGLRLIYYSQIVNDFQKGDIAEGYSVSREKKESFPLTVTSAQKNPTAFYLCASSPRMLADYNEQFFGPGTRLTVL.

The chain has TRBV27 and TRBJ1-4; 9 bases line up with TRBD1. The germline V gene encodes CDR1 MNHEY and CDR2 SMNVEV (reference sequence). Unmatched junction bases numbered 18, after V lost 8 bases and J lost 8 bases. The CDR3 sequence is 17 residues long. The CDR3 nucleotides are TGTGCCAGCGGAACGATACAGGGGGCGCTGGGTTTCGAAAAACTGTTTTTT. Translating gives CASGTIQGALGFEKLFF.

Written as DNA, the CDR3 is TGCAGCGTTGATGGGGGGCGGGATGGCTACACCTTC. Translating gives CSVDGGRDGYTF. The chain links TRBV29-1 to TRBJ1-2, with TRBD1 as a possible D gene (6 bases). The CDR3 has 12 amino acids. V gave up 3 bases and J gave up 6 bases, with 11 bases separating them. Germline CDR1 and CDR2: SQVTM and ANQGSEA.

V gene TRBV2 combines with J gene TRBJ2-2; the D gene is possibly TRBD2 (7 bases). This CDR3 has 18 residues. V shed 4 bases and J shed 1 base, with 19 bases lying between them. Germline-derived CDR1 and CDR2 are SNHLY and FYNNEI. The CDR3 reads CASSGIATGRGNTGELFF. DNA for the CDR3: TGTGCCAGCAGTGGCATTGCCACAGGGAGGGGGAACACCGGGGAGCTGTTTTTT.

This rearrangement joins TRBV5-1 to TRBJ2-1; D gene uncertain. In germline, CDR1 is SGHRS, CDR2 YFSETQ. There are 13 residues in the CDR3. Trimming removed 4 bases from V and 2 bases from J, with 7 bases in between. The CDR3 spells CASSLGTYNEQFF. Written as DNA, the CDR3 is TGCGCCAGCAGCCTAGGGACCTACAATGAGCAGTTCTTC.

J is TRBJ2-1 and V is TRBV19, with no clear D. With 8 bases removed from V and 1 base from J, the gap between germline ends came to 3 bases. The germline V gene has CDR1 LNHDA and CDR2 SQIVND (reference sequence). The CDR3 sequence is 11 residues long. CDR3 sequence: CASLSYNEQFF. Here the CDR3 DNA reads TGTGCCAGTCTGTCCTACAATGAGCAGTTCTTC.

The table lists this clone with a few counts. This chain links TRBV2 with TRBJ1-2, with D perhaps matching TRBD1 (6 bases). Germline V CDR1 and CDR2: SNHLY, FYNNEI. V was cut by 11 bases and J by 4 bases, with 17 bases left in between. This CDR3 comprises 13 residues. The chain's CDR3 is CALKTGTGYGYTF. The CDR3 DNA follows: TGTGCCCTCAAGACAGGCACGGGCTATGGCTACACCTTC.

This rearrangement joins TRBV5-1 to TRBJ2-7; 11 bases are shared with TRBD2. Germline V gives CDR1 SGHRS, CDR2 YFSETQ. The CDR3 has 17 residues. V shed 1 base and J 1 base; nucleotides not matched to a gene: 7. In DNA form, the CDR3 reads TGCGCCAGCAGCTTGCGGGCTAGCGGGAGGACGTCCTACGAGCAGTACTTC. Translating gives CASSLRASGRTSYEQYF.

The rearrangement joins TRBV13 to TRBJ2-7; the match to TRBD2 covers 11 bases. This CDR3 is built from 15 residues. Looked up from germline, CDR1 is PRHDT and CDR2 is FYEKMQ (reference sequence). The V and J ends lost 5 bases and 4 bases, in that order; junction bases with no gene match: 7. The CDR3 here is CASSHTSGRGYEQYF. In DNA, the CDR3 is TGTGCCAGCAGCCACACTAGCGGGAGAGGTTACGAGCAGTACTTC.

V is TRBV11-2 and J is TRBJ2-7; the match to TRBD1 covers 8 bases. Trimming removed 5 bases from V and 0 bases from J; junction bases left unmatched: 6. The CDR3 runs to 15 residues. In germline, CDR1 is SGHAT, CDR2 FQNNGV. The CDR3 region has the DNA TGTGCCAGCAGCGTAACAGGGGGAACCTCCTACGAGCAGTACTTC. This translates into CASSVTGGTSYEQYF.

The chain is built from TRBV7-2 and TRBJ2-5, with 10 bases aligning to TRBD2. This CDR3 region has 15 residues. CDR1 is SGHTA and CDR2 is FQGNSA in the germline V gene. The trim removed 3 bases at V and 1 base at J, leaving 2 bases unmatched. The CDR3 DNA reads TGTGCCAGCAGCTTGGGACTAGCGTTCCAAGAGACCCAGTACTTC. Amino acids: CASSLGLAFQETQYF.

The chain links TRBV11-2 to TRBJ2-5, with D possibly matching TRBD1 (5 bases). This CDR3 is built from 14 residues. Trimming stripped 5 bases from V and 2 bases from J, with 12 bases between. CDR1 is SGHAT, CDR2 FQNNGV, per germline. The CDR3 protein is CASSLSTAQETQYF. CDR3 DNA: TGTGCCAGCAGCCTCTCGACAGCACAAGAGACCCAGTACTTC.

This clone was observed once. This chain links TRBV4-1 with TRBJ1-4; no firm D call. Trimming took off 0 bases at V and 0 bases at J, with 5 bases between the two ends. Germline V gene sequence: CDR1 MGHRA, CDR2 YSYEKL. The CDR3 has 15 amino acids. Here the CDR3 DNA reads TGCGCCAGCAGCCAAGACTCGACAACTAATGAAAAACTGTTTTTT. It codes for CASSQDSTTNEKLFF.

This clone has more than one count but fewer than ten. The V call is TRBV9, the J call TRBJ2-7; D is uncertain. This CDR3 region has 13 residues. The V and J ends lost 0 bases and 6 bases respectively, with 10 bases between them. From germline, CDR1 is SGDLS and CDR2 YYNGEE. The CDR3 here is CASSVASGSEQYF. As DNA, the CDR3 is TGTGCCAGCAGCGTAGCGAGTGGGTCCGAGCAGTACTTC.

The V call is TRBV4-3, the J call TRBJ2-7, with D possibly matching TRBD2 (5 bases). Trimming took off 0 bases at V and 2 bases at J, with 11 bases between the two ends. The CDR3 runs to 15 residues. The germline CDR1 and CDR2 sequences are LGHNA and YSLEER. The CDR3 loop reads CASSQDASIAYEQYF. The CDR3 nucleotides read TGCGCCAGCAGCCAAGATGCTAGCATCGCCTACGAGCAGTACTTC.

This clone was counted between two and nine times. The chain couples TRBV5-1 to TRBJ2-3, with 15 bases lining up with TRBD2. This CDR3 contains 14 residues. V lost 7 bases to trimming and J lost 5 bases; unmatched junction nucleotides: 2. The V gene's germline CDR1 is SGHRS and CDR2 YFSETQ. The CDR3 sequence: CASRTSGRGDTQYF. CDR3 DNA sequence: TGCGCCAGCCGGACTAGCGGGAGGGGAGATACGCAGTATTTT. Variable domain in full (rest from reference TRBV5-1 and TRBJ2-3): KAGVTQTPRYLIKTRGQQVTLSCSPISGHRSVSWYQQTPGQGLQFLFEYFSETQRNKGNFPGRFSGRQFSNSRSEMNVSTLELGDSALYLCASRTSGRGDTQYFGPGTRLTVL.

This chain connects TRBV7-7 to TRBJ2-2, with D hard to call. This CDR3 has 14 residues. Germline loops: CDR1 SSHAT, CDR2 FNYEAQ (reference sequence). Trimming pared 5 bases from V and 5 bases from J, leaving 12 bases between. CDR3 loop: CASSPAFVTGELFF. In nucleotides, the CDR3 is TGTGCCAGCAGCCCGGCTTTTGTTACCGGGGAGCTGTTTTTT.